The 23 T cell receptor beta chains presented below share a single source sample, sequenced in a study of blood T cell repertoires in COVID-19. The data were produced by immunoSEQ multiplex PCR, yet TCRdb's version contains in-frame clones alone and is incomplete. The sample comprises about 250,000 clones, over 75% of which are singletons, and approximately 1.7% rests with the top ten. Sequenced: PBMCs or T cells enriched from blood (not recorded which). These receptors were collected from a man in his forties who had recovered from COVID-19.

The rearrangement links TRBV19 to TRBJ2-1, with 7 positions matching TRBD1. CDR1 and CDR2 (germline): LNHDA, SQIVND (reference sequence). The V and J ends lost 6 bases and 2 bases, in that order; junction bases with no gene match: 7. This CDR3 contains 15 residues. CDR3 amino acids: CASRRDREPYNEQFF. Written as DNA, the CDR3 is TGTGCCAGTAGACGAGACAGGGAACCCTACAATGAGCAGTTCTTC.

The chain is built from TRBV14 and TRBJ2-7; D uncertain. Germline V gene lookup returns CDR1 SGHDN and CDR2 FVKESK. Trimming took 4 bases from V and 5 from J, leaving 9 bases between them. This CDR3 is 12 amino acids long. The CDR3 sequence is CASSPYSNEQYF. The CDR3 bases are TGTGCCAGCAGCCCCTATTCCAACGAGCAGTACTTC.

The rearrangement uses TRBV9 and TRBJ2-1; D is perhaps TRBD2 (6 bases). The V end lost 3 bases, the J end lost 7 bases, and 20 bases lay between the germline ends. Germline V lookup: CDR1 SGDLS, CDR2 YYNGEE. The CDR3 runs 16 residues. The CDR3 sequence: CASSAASWGEQNEQFF. The CDR3 nucleotides read TGTGCCAGCAGCGCCGCTAGTTGGGGGGAACAAAATGAGCAGTTCTTC.

This chain uses TRBV18 with TRBJ2-7; 11 bases map to TRBD1. The V and J ends lost 3 bases and 3 bases, in that order; junction bases with no gene match: 4. Germline values: CDR1 KGHSH, CDR2 LQKENI. CDR3 length: 15 amino acids. Here the CDR3 reads CASSPGTGGLYEQYF. The CDR3 DNA reads as TGTGCCAGCTCACCCGGGACAGGGGGGCTCTACGAGCAGTACTTC.

The chain combines TRBV28 with TRBJ1-1; perhaps TRBD1 as D (6 bases). The CDR3 length is 11 residues. With 7 bases removed from V and 11 bases from J, the gap between germline ends came to 14 bases. CDR1 and CDR2 (germline): MDHEN, SYDVKM. CDR3 protein: CASTAGRGAFF. In DNA form, the CDR3 reads TGTGCCAGCACGGCAGGGAGGGGGGCTTTCTTT.

The chain employs TRBV6-5 and TRBJ2-3; a weak D match, TRBD2 (5 bases). Germline CDR1 and CDR2: MNHEY and SVGAGI. The V gene lost 5 bases and the J gene lost 6 bases, with 12 bases spanning the gap. The CDR3 runs 13 residues. The CDR3 spells CASSPRVPDTQYF. CDR3 coding DNA: TGTGCCAGCAGTCCGAGGGTCCCGGATACGCAGTATTTT.

The rearrangement uses TRBV4-1 and TRBJ1-5; TRBD1 might be the D (6 bases). The CDR3 contains 15 residues. CDR1 MGHRA and CDR2 YSYEKL come from the germline V gene. Trimming took off 0 bases at V and 6 bases at J, with 12 bases between the two ends. Here the CDR3 reads CASSQDAGVGQPQHF. CDR3 DNA: TGCGCCAGCAGCCAAGATGCAGGGGTCGGTCAGCCCCAGCATTTT.

CDR3 residues: CAWSGANRETQYF. In DNA, the CDR3 is TGTGCCTGGAGTGGAGCCAACAGAGAGACCCAGTACTTC. The chain uses TRBV30 and TRBJ2-5; D uncertain. Deletions cut 1 base from V and 4 bases from J, with 10 bases between. Per the germline V gene, CDR1 is GTSNPN and CDR2 is SVGIG (reference sequence). CDR3 size: 13 residues.

The rearrangement links TRBV10-3 to TRBJ1-1; 8 bases align to TRBD1. Losses at the gene ends were 4 bases for V and 11 bases for J; bases not matched to a gene: 3. Germline loops: CDR1 ENHRY, CDR2 SYGVKD. The CDR3 is made up of 11 amino acids. The CDR3 reads CAISGDRRAFF. In DNA form, the CDR3 reads TGTGCCATCAGTGGGGACAGGCGGGCTTTCTTT.

The chain employs TRBV19 and TRBJ2-5; no definite D call. The length of the CDR3 is 13 residues. CDR1 and CDR2 from the germline V gene are LNHDA and SQIVND (reference sequence). Trimming took 2 bases from V and 5 from J, leaving 9 bases between them. The CDR3 DNA sequence: TGTGCCAGTAGTATATCCTCAGGCGAGACCCAGTACTTC. Protein: CASSISSGETQYF.

The rearrangement links TRBV19 to TRBJ2-1, with 13 bases fitting TRBD2. CDR3 size: 21 residues. V shed 6 bases, J shed 2 bases, and the junction held 19 bases outside the gene matches. CDR1 LNHDA and CDR2 SQIVND come from the germline V gene (reference sequence). The DNA of the CDR3 is TGTGCCAGTAGCCCCCAGGGACAGGGGGGACTAGCGGGGCAGCCCTACAATGAGCAGTTCTTC. It encodes CASSPQGQGGLAGQPYNEQFF.

The chain couples TRBV6-5 to TRBJ1-6, with D hard to call. The CDR3 is made up of 14 amino acids. Trimming shortened V by 0 bases and J by 10 bases, and 10 bases separated the two germline ends. Germline values: CDR1 MNHEY, CDR2 SVGAGI. The CDR3 bases are TGTGCCAGCAGTTACTCAGGAGAGCCCTCACCCCTCCACTTT. Protein product: CASSYSGEPSPLHF.

This rearrangement joins TRBV21-1 to TRBJ2-5; the table gives TRBD1 as D, unverified against the DNA. TRBV21-1 counts as a pseudogene. The CDR3 totals 14 residues. The CDR3 bases are TGTGCCAGCAGCTTAAATGACAGGCGAGAGACCCAGTACTTC. This sequence encodes CASSLNDRRETQYF.

The chain combines TRBV11-3 with TRBJ2-1; TRBD2 matches at 7 bases. The CDR3 covers 17 residues. The germline V gene encodes CDR1 SGHNT and CDR2 YENEEA. V trimming: 1 base; J trimming: 6 bases; junction bases outside the gene matches: 12. Here the CDR3 DNA reads TGTGCCAGCAGCTTAGTGTTCGGGGAGGGTCCCGCCAATGAGCAGTTCTTC. This encodes CASSLVFGEGPANEQFF.

The chain joins TRBV11-2 to TRBJ1-5, with unresolved D. The CDR3 contains 13 residues. Germline loops: CDR1 SGHAT, CDR2 FQNNGV. Trimming shortened V by 8 bases and J by 3 bases, and 11 bases separated the two germline ends. The CDR3 region has the DNA TGTGCCAGCCCCAGATCCGTCAATCAGCCCCAGCATTTT. As protein: CASPRSVNQPQHF.

In its sample, this clone was seen once. The sample contains more than one DNA sequence encoding this CDR3. The V gene is TRBV5-4, the J gene TRBJ2-7; D might be TRBD1 (6 bases). V was cut by 2 bases and J by 5 bases, with 8 bases left in between. CDR3 length: 12 residues. Germline-derived CDR1 and CDR2 are SGHNT and YYREEE (reference sequence). The chain's CDR3 is CASSLTGNEQYF. CDR3 DNA: TGTGCCAGCAGCTTAACAGGGAACGAGCAGTACTTC.

The V call is TRBV28, the J call TRBJ2-2; the match to TRBD1 covers 9 bases. The CDR3 covers 16 residues. V lost 0 bases, J lost 1 base, and 0 bases stayed unmatched. The germline V gene has CDR1 MDHEN and CDR2 SYDVKM. CDR3 nucleotides: TGTGCCAGCAGTTTATGGGGACAGGGGAACACCGGGGAGCTGTTTTTT. Translating gives CASSLWGQGNTGELFF.

This clone came up a few times. The genes are TRBV4-1 and TRBJ1-6, with a tentative D call TRBD1 (6 bases). The CDR3 is 17 residues long. Germline V gene data show CDR1 as MGHRA and CDR2 as YSYEKL. V lost 2 bases to trimming and J lost 7 bases, with 18 bases between them. CDR3 DNA sequence: TGCGCCAGCAGCCAACCTAGCAGGGGCCGTCAGAATTCACCCCTCCACTTT. Translated: CASSQPSRGRQNSPLHF.

Notes on this clone: The same CDR3 arises from other DNA sequences in this sample as well. The chain links TRBV5-1 to TRBJ1-1; D is undetermined. CDR1 is SGHRS, CDR2 YFSETQ, per germline. V was cut by 1 base and J by 2 bases, with 6 bases left in between. The CDR3 consists of 13 residues. CDR3 nucleotide sequence: TGCGCCAGCAGCTTGAACAGAAACACTGAAGCTTTCTTT. It specifies CASSLNRNTEAFF.

V and J are TRBV7-2 and TRBJ1-2, with 9 positions matching TRBD1. V lost 1 base to trimming and J lost 8 bases; unmatched junction nucleotides: 8. CDR1 and CDR2 from the germline V gene are SGHTA and FQGNSA. CDR3 length: 15 amino acids. CDR3: CASSLVAWTGDGYTF. The CDR3 DNA reads TGTGCCAGCAGCTTAGTAGCGTGGACAGGGGACGGCTACACCTTC.

As regards this clone: The sample contains more than one DNA sequence encoding this CDR3. The J gene is TRBJ1-3, the V gene TRBV19; D not resolved. The CDR3 consists of 12 residues. Germline CDR1 and CDR2: LNHDA and SQIVND (reference sequence). Trimming stripped 9 bases from V and 0 bases from J, with 6 bases between. CDR3: CASGSSGNTIYF. The CDR3, as DNA: TGTGCCAGCGGGAGCTCTGGAAACACCATATATTTT.

The CDR3 region is CASSLVSWGGYGYTF. As DNA, the CDR3 is TGTGCCAGCAGCTTGGTCTCGTGGGGGGGCTATGGCTACACCTTC. The V call is TRBV5-5, the J call TRBJ1-2; D perhaps matches TRBD1 (5 bases). From germline, CDR1 is SGHKS and CDR2 YYEKEE (reference sequence). V lost 0 bases and J 4 bases, leaving 13 bases between the germline ends. The CDR3 runs to 15 residues.

The chain links TRBV7-2 to TRBJ1-2, with D tentatively TRBD1 (5 bases). The V gene's germline CDR1 is SGHTA and CDR2 FQGNSA. This CDR3 is built from 13 residues. V was pared by 5 bases and J by 5 bases, with 12 bases between. This CDR3 reads CASSPNPGYGYTF. CDR3 in DNA: TGTGCCAGCAGCCCGAATCCAGGGTATGGCTACACCTTC. The entire variable domain, with the rest obtained from reference TRBV7-2 and TRBJ1-2, is as follows: GAGVSQSPSNKVTEKGKDVELRCDPISGHTALYWYRQSLGQGLEFLIYFQGNSAPDKSGLPSDRFSAERTGGSVSTLTIQRTQQEDSAVYLCASSPNPGYGYTFGSGTRLTVV.